This T cell receptor (beta chain) was profiled in a study of blood T cell repertoires in COVID-19. Study summary: COVID-19 samples collected from the United States, Italy and Spain covered acute and convalescent phases. PBMCs, B-cell-depleted T cells, or T cells provided the cDNA or gDNA that made up the material.

Trimming cost V 2 bases and J 5 bases; bases outside gene matches: 6. The CDR3 runs 15 residues. From germline, CDR1 is MNHEY and CDR2 SVGEGT. How the authors handled the data: The assay estimated nucleated cells by amplifying reference gene primers. Sequencing used immunoSEQ multiplex PCR; TCRdb keeps in-frame clones, though not all of them. From that table come the V and J calls and clone size; the DNA was used to work out D and trimming. In the table there are under 300,000 clones, 65% to 85% of which are singletons. Input material: peripheral blood. The sequence derives from a human donor in a cohort sampled during active COVID-19. The chain recombines TRBV6-2 or TRBV6-3 with TRBJ1-5, with TRBD1 identical over 7 bases. CDR3 nucleotides: TGTGCCAGCAGTTACGCGACAGGGATGGATCAGCCCCAGCATTTT. It encodes CASSYATGMDQPQHF.